The clone carrying this T cell receptor (beta chain) was seen a handful of times. Its antigen is not known. Unique molecular identifiers featured in how the TCRbeta library was prepared. TCRdb independently ran MiXCR on the PCR reads; one entry per CDR3 protein. The data contain about a million distinct CDR3 sequences, roughly 31% of them singletons. The data belong to a study of T-cell reconstitution after alpha-beta-depleted transplantation in children. Findings and limits, study-wide: Expanded graft clones numbering several hundred reportedly gave rise to alpha-beta T cells about two months after transplant. The study traced high day-60 TCRbeta diversity in some patients to surviving recipient T cells and thymic progenitors.

The V and J ends lost 3 bases and 3 bases, in that order; junction bases with no gene match: 10. The CDR3 covers 17 residues. The sample in question was PBMCs, mostly from graft donor cells, obtained 360 days after TCRalphabeta/CD19-depleted stem cell transplant. The V and J genes are TRBV12-3 or TRBV12-4 and TRBJ2-3, with 9 bases lining up with TRBD1. This TCR came from a boy in the first two years of life who had a stem cell transplant for SCID, so the T cells may come from the graft donor. CDR3 nucleotide sequence: TGTGCCAGCAGTTTGGGCCGGGACAGGGTGGGAACAGATACGCAGTATTTT. This codes for CASSLGRDRVGTDTQYF.